The rows below give T cell receptor beta chains drawn from one sample of a study of T cells after yellow fever vaccination. TCRdb called the 5' RACE reads again in MiXCR, with one record for every CDR3 protein. The sample yields around 230,000 distinct CDR3 sequences, approximately 6.8% seen once. Source: CD4+ T cells sorted from PBMCs, taken on the day of the yellow fever booster vaccination. Receptor source: a man aged 25 to 45 who received the YFV17D yellow fever vaccine. CDR3s include the opening cysteine and the closing phenylalanine or tryptophan. A D gene is named only where the DNA matches it firmly. Not every row has a clone size; where given, it reads once, few, many or a size class.

V gene	J gene	CDR3 length	D gene	clone size	CDR3 protein	CDR3 DNA
TRBV6-2/TRBV6-3	TRBJ1-1	15	-	few	CASSTARSMNTEAFF	TGTGCCAGCAGTACCGCCAGGAGCATGAACACTGAAGCTTTCTTT
TRBV10-2	TRBJ2-2	13	TRBD1	few	CASSKQGAAELFF	TGCGCCAGCAGTAAGCAGGGGGCTGCGGAGCTGTTTTTT
TRBV7-9	TRBJ2-2	15	TRBD1	few	CASSKTGDSTGELFF	TGTGCCAGCAGTAAAACAGGGGATAGCACCGGGGAGCTGTTTTTT
TRBV4-3	TRBJ2-2	15	-	few	CASSQETRGFRELFF	TGCGCCAGCAGCCAAGAGACCCGGGGTTTTAGGGAGCTGTTTTTT
TRBV7-2	TRBJ2-5	15	TRBD2	few	CASSRSGRGRETQYF	TGTGCCAGCAGCCGGAGCGGGAGAGGTCGAGAGACCCAGTACTTC
TRBV20-1	TRBJ2-7	13	TRBD1	many	CSAPGTGVNEQYF	TGCAGTGCCCCCGGGACAGGGGTTAACGAGCAGTACTTC
TRBV18	TRBJ2-7	15	TRBD1	-	CASSPVQGVSYEQYF	TGTGCCAGCTCACCAGTACAGGGGGTCTCCTACGAGCAGTACTTC
TRBV10-3	TRBJ2-7	14	-	many	CAIREQGPSYEQYF	TGTGCCATCAGGGAACAGGGTCCGAGCTACGAGCAGTACTTC
TRBV12-3/TRBV12-4	TRBJ1-3	12	-	many	CANTMGGNTIYF	TGTGCCAACACAATGGGAGGAAACACCATATATTTT
TRBV6-1	TRBJ1-5	13	-	many	CASKEGVTQPQHF	TGTGCCAGTAAAGAGGGCGTAACTCAGCCCCAGCATTTT
TRBV6-5	TRBJ2-7	15	TRBD1	few	CASSYGTGGLYEQYF	TGTGCCAGCAGTTACGGGACAGGGGGCTTATACGAGCAGTACTTC
TRBV5-1	TRBJ2-1	14	TRBD1	-	CASSRGQGENEQFF	TGCGCCAGCTCTCGGGGACAGGGGGAAAATGAGCAGTTCTTC
TRBV4-3	TRBJ2-1	15	TRBD2	few	CASSQDQTSFNEQFF	TGCGCCAGCAGCCAAGATCAGACTAGCTTTAATGAGCAGTTCTTC
TRBV6-2/TRBV6-3	TRBJ1-1	14	-	many	CASTPTGVGAEAFF	TGTGCCAGCACCCCGACAGGAGTAGGCGCTGAAGCTTTCTTT
TRBV19	TRBJ2-2	15	TRBD2	-	CASSRLAGHTGELFF	TGTGCCAGTAGCAGACTAGCGGGCCACACCGGGGAGCTGTTTTTT
TRBV2	TRBJ1-3	16	TRBD1	-	CASSEGGQGLRNTIYF	TGTGCCAGCAGTGAAGGTGGACAGGGTCTGCGAAACACCATATATTTT
TRBV12-3/TRBV12-4	TRBJ2-5	13	-	-	CASSLKRVETQYF	TGTGCCAGCAGTTTAAAAAGGGTAGAGACCCAGTACTTC
TRBV30	TRBJ2-1	13	TRBD2	-	CAWTAGTYNEQFF	TGTGCCTGGACAGCGGGGACCTACAATGAGCAGTTCTTC
TRBV12-3/TRBV12-4	TRBJ1-1	13	-	many	CASSFYSNTEAFF	TGTGCCAGCAGTTTCTACAGTAACACTGAAGCTTTCTTT
TRBV20-1	TRBJ2-3	17	TRBD2	few	CSARNDIERGYTDTQYF	TGCAGTGCTAGAAACGACATCGAGCGGGGATACACAGATACGCAGTATTTT
TRBV7-2	TRBJ2-2	12	-	many	CASSYNTGELFF	TGCGCCAGCAGCTATAACACCGGGGAGCTGTTTTTT
TRBV11-2	TRBJ2-1	14	-	many	CASSPWGALNEQFF	TGTGCCAGCAGCCCGTGGGGTGCCCTCAATGAGCAGTTCTTC
TRBV20-1	TRBJ2-7	14	-	-	CSAKGIGITYEQYF	TGCAGTGCTAAGGGTATAGGGATAACCTACGAGCAGTACTTC
TRBV12-3/TRBV12-4	TRBJ2-2	15	TRBD1	many	CASSRDRGNTGELFF	TGTGCCAGCAGCCGGGACAGGGGGAACACCGGGGAGCTGTTTTTT
TRBV10-1	TRBJ2-4	11	-	-	CASYTKNIQYF	TGCGCCTCGTACACCAAAAACATTCAGTACTTC
TRBV4-1	TRBJ2-7	15	TRBD1	few	CASSQPGQGTYEQYF	TGCGCCAGCAGCCAACCGGGACAGGGGACCTACGAGCAGTACTTC
TRBV18	TRBJ2-7	13	-	many	CASSRESLRGQYF	TGTGCCAGCTCACGGGAGTCACTACGAGGACAGTACTTC
TRBV20-1	TRBJ2-2	14	TRBD2	many	CSASAGLGGGELFF	TGCAGTGCTAGTGCCGGACTAGGCGGGGGGGAGCTGTTTTTT
TRBV18	TRBJ1-5	16	TRBD1	few	CASSPARGLGNQPQHF	TGTGCCAGCTCACCTGCCAGGGGGCTTGGCAATCAGCCCCAGCATTTT
TRBV29-1	TRBJ2-1	10	-	many	CSVRGYEQFF	TGCAGCGTTCGTGGGTATGAGCAGTTCTTC
TRBV18	TRBJ2-3	13	-	-	CASSPEGKVSQYF	TGTGCCAGCTCACCGGAAGGGAAGGTATCGCAGTATTTT
TRBV20-1	TRBJ2-7	13	-	many	CSAPQPYTNEQYF	TGCAGTGCCCCCCAGCCCTATACGAACGAGCAGTACTTC
TRBV12-3/TRBV12-4	TRBJ2-1	12	-	many	CASSLGGPKPSF	TGTGCCAGCAGTTTAGGGGGGCCCAAGCCAAGCTTC
TRBV7-2	TRBJ2-1	14	-	-	CASSLDRLYNEQFF	TGTGCCAGCAGCTTGGACAGATTGTACAATGAGCAGTTCTTC
TRBV7-2	TRBJ2-7	14	TRBD2	few	CASSLIAGSYEQYF	TGTGCCAGCAGCTTGATAGCGGGGAGCTACGAGCAGTACTTC
TRBV29-1	TRBJ2-1	10	-	many	CSVELNEQFF	TGCAGCGTTGAACTAAATGAGCAGTTCTTC
TRBV28	TRBJ2-7	20	-	many	CASSFVLMPNEWGESYEQYF	TGTGCCAGCAGTTTTGTACTAATGCCCAACGAATGGGGGGAATCCTACGAGCAGTACTTC
TRBV18	TRBJ1-1	13	-	few	CASLRVENTEAFF	TGTGCCAGCTTGAGGGTCGAGAACACTGAAGCTTTCTTT
TRBV5-1	TRBJ2-5	13	-	-	CASTEDSLETQYF	TGCGCCAGCACTGAGGACAGTTTAGAGACCCAGTACTTC
TRBV7-3	TRBJ2-3	13	-	many	CASSLRPDDTQYF	TGTGCCAGCAGCTTAAGACCCGATGATACGCAGTATTTT
TRBV7-2	TRBJ2-7	14	TRBD2	many	CASSLMVSGMSQYF	TGTGCCAGCAGCTTAATGGTTAGCGGGATGTCACAGTACTTC
TRBV28	TRBJ1-1	13	TRBD1	-	CASTQDRVTEAFF	TGTGCCAGCACCCAGGACAGGGTCACTGAAGCTTTCTTT
TRBV6-1	TRBJ2-3	14	-	few	CASTLGSHTDTQYF	TGTGCCAGCACCTTGGGAAGCCACACAGATACGCAGTATTTT
TRBV11-2	TRBJ1-2	15	-	-	CASRPWGGRLYGYTF	TGTGCCAGCAGACCTTGGGGGGGACGTCTCTATGGCTACACCTTC
TRBV24-1	TRBJ1-3	13	TRBD1	few	CATTSGTENTIYF	TGTGCCACCACCTCCGGGACAGAAAACACCATATATTTT
TRBV7-2	TRBJ2-3	15	-	many	CASSLTTGGTNTQYF	TGTGCCAGCAGCTTAACAACAGGCGGGACCAATACGCAGTATTTT
TRBV2	TRBJ2-1	15	TRBD2	many	CASSAVRGGYNEQFF	TGTGCCAGCAGTGCAGTGCGGGGGGGCTACAATGAGCAGTTCTTC
TRBV6-5	TRBJ2-1	15	TRBD2	-	CASTLAGEKYNEQFF	TGTGCCAGCACTTTAGCGGGAGAAAAGTACAATGAGCAGTTCTTC
TRBV10-3	TRBJ1-1	12	TRBD1	few	CAIQGGDTEAFF	TGTGCCATCCAAGGGGGCGACACTGAAGCTTTCTTT
TRBV5-1	TRBJ2-3	16	TRBD2	many	CASSLGSSGDTDTQYF	TGCGCCAGCAGCTTGGGCTCTAGCGGGGACACAGATACGCAGTATTTT
TRBV7-9	TRBJ1-1	15	-	many	CASRPKAGMNTEAFF	TGTGCCAGCAGGCCGAAGGCGGGGATGAACACTGAAGCTTTCTTT
TRBV12-3/TRBV12-4	TRBJ1-4	13	-	-	CASNRGGGEKLFF	TGTGCCAGCAATCGGGGCGGCGGTGAAAAACTGTTTTTT
TRBV20-1	TRBJ2-7	12	-	few	CSASPASYEQYF	TGCAGTGCTAGTCCTGCTAGCTACGAGCAGTACTTC
TRBV15	TRBJ1-5	12	-	few	CATSRQNQPQHF	TGTGCCACCAGCAGGCAGAATCAGCCCCAGCATTTT